Each of the 8 T cell receptor beta chains below was sequenced from the same sample in a study of shared clonotypes between healthy human individuals. CD8 cells regarded as naive lacked CD45RO, were positively chosen for CCR7, and omitted terminally differentiated effector memory CD45RA+ cells. The repertoire was sequenced with immunoSEQ multiplex PCR; TCRdb's copy has only in-frame clones and lacks some. Of about 580,000 clones in the sample, about 98% were seen once. The specimen was naive CD8+ T cells sorted from blood. These receptors all come from a man in his thirties or forties in good health.

This chain connects TRBV4-1 to TRBJ2-5; D tentatively fits TRBD1 or TRBD2 (5 bases each). Germline V lookup: CDR1 MGHRA, CDR2 YSYEKL. V was cut by 3 bases and J by 1 base, with 15 bases left in between. The CDR3 is 16 residues long. The DNA of the CDR3 is TGCGCCAGCAGCCACCCCTCGGGGCTCTCCCAAGAGACCCAGTACTTC. Residues: CASSHPSGLSQETQYF.

This clone was detected only once. The chain uses TRBV10-3 and TRBJ1-1; 8 bases are shared with TRBD1. Germline V gene lookup returns CDR1 ENHRY and CDR2 SYGVKD. The V gene end was trimmed by 3 bases and the J gene end by 1 base; junction bases not matched to a gene: 13. The CDR3 consists of 18 residues. CDR3 bases: TGTGCCATCAGTGACACGTGGACAGGGAGGGGAGAGAACACTGAAGCTTTCTTT. It translates to CAISDTWTGRGENTEAFF.

For this clone: The sample carries other DNA sequences with the same CDR3. The chain combines TRBV27 with TRBJ2-7; tentatively, D is TRBD1 (5 bases). CDR1 is MNHEY, CDR2 SMNVEV, per germline (reference sequence). Trimming pared 5 bases from V and 4 bases from J, leaving 9 bases between. The CDR3 covers 12 residues. The CDR3 spells CASSPQGYEQYF. Written as DNA, the CDR3 is TGTGCCAGCAGTCCGCAGGGTTACGAGCAGTACTTC.

The V call is TRBV7-9, the J call TRBJ2-1, with 8 bases that match TRBD1. CDR1 is SEHNR and CDR2 is FQNEAQ in the germline V gene (reference sequence). This CDR3 has 14 residues. V lost 5 bases, J lost 7 bases, and 7 bases stayed unmatched. The CDR3 DNA reads TGTGCCAGCAGCACTGACAGGGGTTTAAATGAGCAGTTCTTC. It specifies CASSTDRGLNEQFF.

This chain joins TRBV7-9 and TRBJ2-5, with unresolved D. This CDR3 region has 13 residues. The germline gives CDR1 SEHNR, CDR2 FQNEAQ (reference sequence). The V gene lost 5 bases and the J gene lost 2 bases, with 9 bases spanning the gap. The CDR3 DNA is TGTGCCAGCAGCCTTACAGCTCAAGAGACCCAGTACTTC. It yields the protein CASSLTAQETQYF.

The V and J genes are TRBV7-9 and TRBJ2-1; 11 bases are shared with TRBD1. Germline-derived CDR1 and CDR2 are SEHNR and FQNEAQ (reference sequence). J was trimmed by 0 bases and V by 5 bases; bases with no gene match: 3. The CDR3 length is 16 residues. CDR3 nucleotide sequence: TGTGCCAGCAGCACAGGGACAGGGGGCTCCTACAATGAGCAGTTCTTC. As protein: CASSTGTGGSYNEQFF.

This rearrangement joins TRBV2 to TRBJ1-2; D not certain. The CDR3 contains 12 residues. Germline V CDR1 and CDR2: SNHLY, FYNNEI. Trimming stripped 8 bases from V and 4 bases from J, with 11 bases between. The CDR3 DNA reads TGTGCCAGCCGACATGGTGTCTATGGCTACACCTTC. Amino acid sequence: CASRHGVYGYTF.

V is TRBV14 and J is TRBJ2-5; D possibly uses TRBD1 or TRBD2 (5 bases each). V lost 8 bases to trimming and J lost 5 bases, with 12 bases between them. The CDR3 has 12 residues. The V gene's germline CDR1 is SGHDN and CDR2 FVKESK. CDR3 DNA sequence: TGTGCCAGCCAAGGGACCACGGAGACCCAGTACTTC. Its translation: CASQGTTETQYF. The full variable domain, in which reference TRBV14 and TRBJ2-5 provide the parts outside the CDR3, is EAGVTQFPSHSVIEKGQTVTLRCDPISGHDNLYWYRRVMGKEIKFLLHFVKESKQDESGMPNNRFLAERTGGTYSTLKVQPAELEDSGVYFCASQGTTETQYFGPGTRLLVL.